This is a list of T cell receptor beta chains from one sample in a study of blood T cell repertoires in COVID-19. Libraries were prepared by immunoSEQ multiplex PCR; TCRdb keeps only in-frame clonotypes and omits some of them. The repertoire includes about 33,000 clones, approximately 86% of them detected once, and about 25% sits in the top ten. Sequencing was performed on peripheral blood. These receptors all come from a woman aged 80 or older with active or convalescent COVID-19. Both conserved end residues are part of each CDR3. The D gene is left open where the match is weak. Rows give clone size only sometimes, using once, few, many, or a class for an expanded clone.

D gene,clone size,V gene,J gene,CDR3 protein,CDR3 DNA
-,-,TRBV7-9,TRBJ2-7,CASSLARLGGSYEQYF,TGTGCCAGCAGCCTAGCCCGTTTGGGGGGTTCCTACGAGCAGTACTTC
TRBD2,-,TRBV14,TRBJ2-5,CASSQRTSGGETQYF,TGTGCCAGCAGCCAACGGACTAGCGGGGGAGAGACCCAGTACTTC
-,-,TRBV7-8,TRBJ1-2,CASSLGTAAKINYGYTF,TGTGCCAGCAGCTTAGGGACAGCGGCCAAGATTAACTATGGCTACACCTTC
-,-,TRBV7-3,TRBJ2-1,CASGAGQRNEQFF,TGTGCCAGCGGGGCAGGGCAAAGGAATGAGCAGTTCTTC
TRBD2,-,TRBV5-4,TRBJ2-3,CASSLEASGATDTQYF,TGTGCCAGCAGCTTGGAGGCTAGCGGGGCCACAGATACGCAGTATTTT
TRBD1,-,TRBV5-1,TRBJ2-2,CASSETGGGTGELFF,TGCGCCAGCAGCGAAACAGGGGGCGGAACCGGGGAGCTGTTTTTT
-,-,TRBV5-1,TRBJ1-2,CASSIQGFGGDGYTF,TGCGCCAGCAGCATACAGGGTTTTGGTGGAGATGGCTACACCTTC
TRBD1,-,TRBV5-5,TRBJ1-6,CASSSGTGGNSPLHF,TGTGCCAGCAGCTCGGGGACAGGGGGAAATTCACCCCTCCACTTT
-,-,TRBV3-1/TRBV3-2,TRBJ2-7,CASSRGTHTYEQYF,TGTGCCAGCAGCCGGGGGACTCATACCTACGAGCAGTACTTC
-,-,TRBV5-1,TRBJ1-3,CASSQEDGNTIYF,TGCGCCAGCAGCCAGGAGGACGGAAACACCATATATTTT
-,-,TRBV5-1,TRBJ1-1,CASSRGNTEAFF,TGCGCCAGCAGCAGGGGGAACACTGAAGCTTTCTTT
-,-,TRBV20-1,TRBJ1-1,CSATSVPEAFF,TGCAGTGCTACTTCGGTCCCTGAAGCTTTCTTT
TRBD1,once,TRBV3-1/TRBV3-2,TRBJ1-2,CASSQDLGTGVSRGGYTF,TGTGCCAGCAGCCAAGATCTTGGGACAGGGGTCTCCCGGGGTGGCTACACCTTC
TRBD1,-,TRBV27,TRBJ1-1,CASSLGQIPMNTEAFF,TGTGCCAGCAGTTTGGGACAGATCCCCATGAACACTGAAGCTTTCTTT
-,-,TRBV19,TRBJ2-7,CASSQQGYEQYF,TGTGCCAGTAGTCAACAGGGTTACGAGCAGTACTTC
-,-,TRBV6-4,TRBJ2-7,CASRSEEEAAYEQYF,TGTGCCAGCAGGTCGGAAGAGGAGGCCGCCTACGAGCAGTACTTC
-,-,TRBV28,TRBJ1-1,CASAPAVQGTEAFF,TGTGCCAGCGCCCCCGCTGTACAGGGCACTGAAGCTTTCTTT
-,-,TRBV18,TRBJ1-1,CASSPQTGTEAFF,TGTGCCAGCTCACCACAAACAGGGACTGAAGCTTTCTTT
TRBD1,-,TRBV5-1,TRBJ2-7,CASSPGGQGYEQYF,TGCGCCAGCAGCCCGGGGGGACAGGGTTACGAGCAGTACTTC
-,-,TRBV18,TRBJ1-5,CASSPPPGKSNQPQHF,TGTGCCAGCTCACCCCCTCCGGGGAAGAGCAATCAGCCCCAGCATTTT
-,-,TRBV12-3/TRBV12-4,TRBJ1-2,CASTYGGEGYTF,TGTGCCAGCACCTACGGAGGGGAGGGCTACACCTTC
-,-,TRBV5-6,TRBJ2-7,CASSLNAGTEQYF,TGTGCCAGCAGCTTAAATGCGGGGACCGAGCAGTACTTC
TRBD2,-,TRBV28,TRBJ2-1,CASNQRGVYEQFF,TGTGCCAGCAACCAGCGGGGGGTCTATGAGCAGTTCTTC